Following are 21 T cell receptor beta chains from one sample sequenced in a study of T cells in tuberculosis (dated by TCRdb to 2016 to 2019). The library came from the immunoSEQ multiplex PCR assay. Sourced from immuneACCESS, this table was stored by TCRdb with only in-frame sequences that have V and J called. A share of the clones is absent; for the studies checked, an unresolved V gene accounts for under half, and the remainder has no known explanation. This sample gives roughly 61,000 clones in total; over 75% of them show up just once. Of the sample, 21% falls within the top ten clones. PBMC were thawed, rested overnight, stained with a GMM-loaded CD1B tetramer, a Live/Dead dye and anti-CD3, and then sorted on a FACS Aria II. The CD1B tetramers were loaded with C32 glucose monomycolate that had been purified from Rhodococcus equi. The sample taken for sequencing was CD1b-GMM tetramer-negative cells sorted from PBMCs. This specimen's cell subset or site label, per the study, means: T cells not binding CD1B-GMM tetramer, sorted from same donor. The receptors shown here come from an adult woman with latent tuberculosis.

This chain connects TRBV5-1 to TRBJ2-7, with 11 nucleotides matching TRBD1. CDR1 SGHRS and CDR2 YFSETQ come from the germline V gene. The CDR3 length is 13 residues. Germline trimming cut 2 bases from V and 6 bases from J; bases unmatched to any gene: 1. CDR3 protein: CASSLGTGGEQYF. Here the CDR3 DNA reads TGCGCCAGCAGCTTAGGGACAGGGGGCGAGCAGTACTTC.

The rearrangement joins TRBV12-5 to TRBJ2-7; 7 nucleotides align to TRBD2. This CDR3 is built from 14 residues. V lost 0 bases to trimming and J lost 3 bases; unmatched junction nucleotides: 2. Germline CDR1 and CDR2: LGHNT and FRNRAP. This CDR3 is CASGLVGLGYEQYF. For the CDR3, the DNA is TGTGCTAGTGGTTTGGTTGGACTAGGCTACGAGCAGTACTTC. Variable domain in full (rest from reference TRBV12-5 and TRBJ2-7): DARVTQTPRHKVTEMGQEVTMRCQPILGHNTVFWYRQTMMQGLELLAYFRNRAPLDDSGMPKDRFSAEMPDATLATLKIQPSEPRDSAVYFCASGLVGLGYEQYFGPGTRLTVT.

The chain couples TRBV4-1 to TRBJ2-5, with no clear D. This CDR3 comprises 16 residues. The germline CDR1 and CDR2 sequences are MGHRA and YSYEKL. V was pared by 2 bases and J by 2 bases, with 15 bases between. This CDR3 is CASSQTVDGAQETQYF. CDR3 DNA sequence: TGCGCCAGCAGCCAAACGGTTGACGGAGCACAAGAGACCCAGTACTTC.

The genes are TRBV27 and TRBJ2-7, with D possibly matching TRBD1 (6 bases). Germline V gives CDR1 MNHEY, CDR2 SMNVEV (reference sequence). The CDR3 extends over 14 amino acids. The germline V and J ends were trimmed by 2 bases and 5 bases, with 13 bases remaining between them. The DNA for the CDR3 is TGTGCCAGCAGTTTACAGGGACATCTCAACGAGCAGTACTTC. Protein: CASSLQGHLNEQYF.

This clone was detected once. The gene calls are TRBV9 and TRBJ2-3; TRBD2 matches at 9 bases. With V trimmed by 1 base and J by 3 bases, 6 bases remained unmatched. The CDR3 runs 16 residues. Germline CDR1 SGDLS, CDR2 YYNGEE. The CDR3 region is CASSVLGSGRTDTQYF. The CDR3 DNA follows: TGTGCCAGCAGCGTACTTGGTAGCGGGAGAACAGATACGCAGTATTTT.

The chain carries TRBV7-2 and TRBJ2-5; 12 nucleotides line up with TRBD2. The CDR3 loop spans 15 amino acids. Germline CDR1 SGHTA, CDR2 FQGNSA. The trim removed 5 bases at V and 2 bases at J, leaving 3 bases unmatched. This chain's CDR3 is CASSVGLAGQETQYF. CDR3 nucleotides: TGTGCCAGCAGCGTCGGACTAGCGGGGCAAGAGACCCAGTACTTC.

This chain links TRBV5-8 with TRBJ2-7, with a weak D call TRBD2 (5 bases). The CDR3 consists of 15 residues. The ends were cut back, 4 bases at V and 3 bases at J, with 17 bases in the middle. The V gene's germline CDR1 is SGHTS and CDR2 YDEGEE. The CDR3 region is CASSAEGRFDYEQYF. As DNA, the CDR3 is TGTGCCAGCAGCGCAGAGGGTAGATTCGACTACGAGCAGTACTTC.

This rearrangement joins TRBV7-2 to TRBJ2-1, with a weak D call TRBD1 (5 bases). CDR1 and CDR2 from the germline V gene are SGHTA and FQGNSA. Deletions cut 4 bases from V and 8 bases from J, with 15 bases between. This CDR3 comprises 14 residues. The CDR3 sequence is CASSSIPGFDEQFF. The CDR3 DNA sequence: TGTGCCAGCAGCTCCATTCCAGGGTTCGATGAGCAGTTCTTC. Supplemented by reference TRBV7-2 and TRBJ2-1, the full variable domain reads GAGVSQSPSNKVTEKGKDVELRCDPISGHTALYWYRQSLGQGLEFLIYFQGNSAPDKSGLPSDRFSAERTGGSVSTLTIQRTQQEDSAVYLCASSSIPGFDEQFFGPGTRLTVL.

The chain joins TRBV2 to TRBJ1-5; D unresolved. The CDR3 length is 13 residues. Per the germline V gene, CDR1 is SNHLY and CDR2 is FYNNEI. Trimming took off 2 bases at V and 4 bases at J, with 6 bases between the two ends. The CDR3 bases are TGTGCCAGCAGTGAAAACGGGAATCAGCCCCAGCATTTT. It specifies CASSENGNQPQHF.

The rearrangement links TRBV6-5 to TRBJ2-1, with TRBD2 identical over 9 bases. Trimming cost V 10 bases and J 7 bases; bases outside gene matches: 11. CDR1 is MNHEY, CDR2 SVGAGI, per germline. This CDR3 is built from 14 residues. The CDR3 spells CATQVAGVINEQFF. The DNA for the CDR3 is TGTGCCACCCAAGTAGCGGGAGTAATTAATGAGCAGTTCTTC.

The V gene is TRBV4-2, the J gene TRBJ2-1; D is perhaps TRBD2 (7 bases). The V gene's germline CDR1 is LGHNA and CDR2 YNFKEQ. This CDR3 is 17 amino acids long. The V gene lost 4 bases and the J gene lost 0 bases, with 16 bases spanning the gap. This chain's CDR3 is CASSPDEGGRSYNEQFF. CDR3 nucleotide sequence: TGTGCCAGCAGCCCCGATGAGGGGGGGCGCTCCTACAATGAGCAGTTCTTC.

This clone came up once. The CDR3 here is CASSEGPGTANEKLFF. In nucleotides, the CDR3 is TGCGCCAGCAGCGAAGGCCCCGGGACAGCTAATGAAAAACTGTTTTTT. This chain connects TRBV4-1 to TRBJ1-4; 7 bases fit TRBD1. Trimming removed 5 bases from V and 3 bases from J; junction bases left unmatched: 9. The CDR3 loop spans 16 amino acids. From germline, CDR1 is MGHRA and CDR2 YSYEKL.

The chain recombines TRBV6-1 with TRBJ2-2; D may be TRBD1 (6 bases). Germline assignment: CDR1 MNHNS and CDR2 SASEGT. The CDR3 consists of 14 residues. V shed 4 bases and J shed 6 bases, with 12 bases lying between them. Here the CDR3 reads CASSGGTSSGELFF. The CDR3, as DNA: TGTGCCAGCAGTGGTGGGACAAGCTCCGGGGAGCTGTTTTTT.

The chain uses TRBV5-1 and TRBJ1-4; no firm D call. Trimming removed 2 bases at V and 8 bases at J, with 16 bases between. The CDR3 has 15 amino acids. Per germline, CDR1 SGHRS and CDR2 YFSETQ. For the CDR3, the DNA is TGCGCCAGCAGCTTAGTCTCGGGGTTAAAGGAAAAACTGTTTTTT. This codes for CASSLVSGLKEKLFF.

The CDR3 is CASRHRAEAFF. DNA of the CDR3: TGTGCCAGCAGACACAGGGCTGAAGCTTTCTTT. The V and J genes are TRBV6-5 and TRBJ1-1; tentatively, D is TRBD1 (6 bases). The V end was cut by 6 bases, the J end by 6 bases, with 8 bases between. Germline V gene data show CDR1 as MNHEY and CDR2 as SVGAGI. This CDR3 contains 11 residues.

This clone was seen a few times. The rearrangement joins TRBV5-4 to TRBJ2-7; TRBD2 is a possible D gene (6 bases). The CDR3 has 13 amino acids. Germline CDR1 reads SGHNT; CDR2 reads YYREEE (reference sequence). Trimming shortened V by 3 bases and J by 7 bases, and 14 bases separated the two germline ends. The DNA of the CDR3 is TGTGCCAGCAGCTCGGGACTTGGAGATGAGCAGTACTTC. Translated: CASSSGLGDEQYF.

The V call is TRBV7-2, the J call TRBJ1-1; D uncertain. The germline V gene encodes CDR1 SGHTA and CDR2 FQGNSA. V lost 5 bases, J lost 4 bases, and 11 bases lay in between. CDR3 length equals 13 residues. The CDR3 bases are TGTGCCAGCAGCGATACGCCGAGCACTGAAGCTTTCTTT. It codes for CASSDTPSTEAFF.

The J gene is TRBJ2-5, the V gene TRBV19; TRBD2 is a possible D gene (7 bases). V was pared by 1 base and J by 5 bases, with 20 bases between. Germline values: CDR1 LNHDA, CDR2 SQIVND (reference sequence). The CDR3 has 17 residues. The CDR3 protein is CASSIVGGGLPRETQYF. The CDR3 DNA follows: TGTGCCAGTAGTATAGTTGGGGGGGGCCTCCCGCGGGAGACCCAGTACTTC.

Turning to this clone: A junction boundary mismatches the germline segment, possibly from a read error. This sequence joins TRBV7-7 and TRBJ2-3, with D perhaps matching TRBD1 (6 bases). Per germline, CDR1 SSHAT and CDR2 FNYEAQ (reference sequence). This CDR3 is built from 14 residues. The CDR3 DNA reads as TGTGCTAGCAGCCAACAGGGCTTCGCAGATACGCAGTATTTT. Residues: CASSQQGFADTQYF.

The rearrangement uses TRBV4-3 and TRBJ2-3, with a possible D match to TRBD2 (6 bases). Germline V gene lookup returns CDR1 LGHNA and CDR2 YSLEER. V dropped 2 bases and J dropped 1 base, with 13 bases sitting between them. The CDR3 runs to 16 residues. The CDR3 reads CASSQPRGGGTDTQYF. Here the CDR3 DNA reads TGCGCCAGCAGCCAACCCAGAGGCGGGGGCACAGATACGCAGTATTTT.

The chain recombines TRBV19 with TRBJ1-2, with D perhaps TRBD1 (5 bases). The V gene lost 2 bases and the J gene lost 2 bases, with 12 bases spanning the gap. Germline V gives CDR1 LNHDA, CDR2 SQIVND (reference sequence). This CDR3 has 15 amino acids. The CDR3 protein is CASSIQGAYNYGYTF. As DNA, the CDR3 is TGTGCCAGTAGTATACAGGGTGCTTACAACTATGGCTACACCTTC.